The T cell receptor beta chain under discussion was sequenced for a study of blood T cell repertoires in COVID-19. Turning to the study itself: Spain, Italy and the United States supplied samples that represented acute and convalescent COVID-19. The analysed material was cDNA or gDNA that came from T cells, B-cell-depleted T cells, or PBMCs.

The CDR3 has 14 residues. The V end was cut by 6 bases, the J end by 5 bases, with 17 bases between. Germline V CDR1 and CDR2: MNHEY, SMNVEV (reference sequence). Per the study methods: Estimates of nucleated cell counts were drawn from the amplification of reference gene primers. Profiling relied on immunoSEQ multiplex PCR, and the TCRdb table lists in-frame clones only, not all of them. The DNA was the basis for D and trimming; V, J and clone size are from that table. The repertoire holds around 130,000 clones, with around 76% as singletons. This clone is medium-sized by share. The clonotype was recovered from a human donor in a cohort sampled during active COVID-19. The sample was peripheral blood. This chain connects TRBV27 to TRBJ2-7, with TRBD1 as a possible D gene (6 bases). The CDR3 nucleotides are TGTGCCAGCAGCCCCAGGGGTCTTACGGACGAGCAGTACTTC. It yields the protein CASSPRGLTDEQYF.